The source of this T cell receptor beta chain is a study of shared clonotypes between healthy human individuals. Caucasian adults living in Nashville, Tennessee, provided all samples. Only in-frame clones appear in the TCRdb table, and some are missing; sequencing was by immunoSEQ multiplex PCR. The sample consists of fewer than 1.8 million clones, 98% of them appearing once. V lost 3 bases and J 6 bases, leaving 9 bases between the germline ends. Germline CDR1 reads KGHSH; CDR2 reads LQKENI. This CDR3 has 13 residues. Material: naive CD4+ T cells sorted from blood. As to subset: CD45RA+ positively selected. The rearrangement links TRBV18 to TRBJ2-1; D uncertain. The receptor was isolated from a man younger than 45 in good health. The CDR3 spells CASSPLPFNEQFF. As DNA, the CDR3 is TGTGCCAGCTCACCTCTCCCCTTCAATGAGCAGTTCTTC.